The 13 T cell receptor beta chains in this list originate from one sample, sequenced in a study of long-term antiretroviral therapy in people with HIV. Researchers report immunoSEQ v3.0 was run at survey level. The assay was immunoSEQ multiplex PCR, and TCRdb's table has in-frame clones only and misses some. The sample holds about 36,000 clones, 80% seen once. The sample consisted of unsorted PBMCs, taken 3.4 years after starting antiretroviral therapy. These TCRs come from a man aged 30 to 45 with HIV.

This chain links TRBV27 with TRBJ2-1; 9 bases fit TRBD2. This CDR3 contains 15 residues. Trimming cost V 2 bases and J 3 bases; bases outside gene matches: 2. Germline lookup yields CDR1 MNHEY and CDR2 SMNVEV (reference sequence). The CDR3 sequence is CASSLAGGGYNEQFF. DNA for the CDR3: TGTGCCAGCAGTTTAGCGGGAGGGGGCTACAATGAGCAGTTCTTC.

The chain has TRBV9 and TRBJ2-1, with D perhaps matching TRBD2 (6 bases). Trimming cost V 3 bases and J 8 bases, with 15 bases left between them. Germline CDR1 and CDR2: SGDLS and YYNGEE. There are 14 residues in the CDR3. CDR3 in DNA: TGTGCCAGCAGCGGGGGACTGGTTAGCTATGAGCAGTTCTTC. Its translation is CASSGGLVSYEQFF.

CDR3 sequence: CASSSSGEGGYTF. CDR3 DNA: TGCGCCAGCAGCTCATCAGGGGAGGGTGGCTACACCTTC. The genes are TRBV10-2 and TRBJ1-2, with D possibly matching TRBD1 (6 bases). The length of the CDR3 is 13 residues. Trimming shortened V by 6 bases and J by 7 bases, and 15 bases separated the two germline ends. CDR1 is WSHSY, CDR2 SAAADI, per germline.

V gene TRBV19 combines with J gene TRBJ1-1; TRBD1 is a possible D gene (5 bases). The CDR3 totals 13 residues. V gave up 6 bases and J gave up 1 base, with 9 bases separating them. Germline CDR1 LNHDA, CDR2 SQIVND (reference sequence). The CDR3 protein is CASRPTGNTEAFF. The CDR3 DNA sequence: TGTGCCAGTAGACCTACAGGGAACACTGAAGCTTTCTTT. Combining the CDR3 with reference TRBV19 and TRBJ1-1 gives the whole variable domain DGGITQSPKYLFRKEGQNVTLSCEQNLNHDAMYWYRQDPGQGLRLIYYSQIVNDFQKGDIAEGYSVSREKKESFPLTVTSAQKNPTAFYLCASRPTGNTEAFFGQGTRLTVV.

This chain links TRBV6-6 with TRBJ1-4; 10 bases are a match to TRBD1. Germline loops: CDR1 MNHNY, CDR2 SVGAGI (reference sequence). CDR3 size: 14 residues. The ends lost 7 bases at V and 8 bases at J; junction bases unmatched: 7. The CDR3: CASTRQGAGEKLFF. CDR3 sequence (DNA): TGTGCCAGCACCCGACAGGGGGCCGGCGAAAAACTGTTTTTT.

The count of this clone is one. V gene TRBV28 combines with J gene TRBJ2-7; 9 bases line up with TRBD1. Germline V gene sequence: CDR1 MDHEN, CDR2 SYDVKM. Losses at the gene ends were 3 bases for V and 9 bases for J; bases not matched to a gene: 12. This CDR3 region has 15 residues. CDR3 sequence reads: CASSFPGQGILGQYF. CDR3 in DNA: TGTGCCAGCAGTTTTCCGGGACAGGGAATTTTGGGGCAGTACTTC. Full variable domain (outside the CDR3, taken from reference TRBV28 and TRBJ2-7): DVKVTQSSRYLVKRTGEKVFLECVQDMDHENMFWYRQDPGLGLRLIYFSYDVKMKEKGDIPEGYSVSREKKERFSLILESASTNQTSMYLCASSFPGQGILGQYFGPGTRLTVT.

There are a few counts of this clone. The rearrangement links TRBV7-9 to TRBJ1-1; D unresolved. V shed 0 bases and J shed 8 bases, with 10 bases lying between them. This CDR3 has 13 residues. The germline gives CDR1 SEHNR, CDR2 FQNEAQ (reference sequence). In DNA form, the CDR3 reads TGTGCCAGCAGCTTAGCACAATCCATAGAAGCTTTCTTT. Its translation is CASSLAQSIEAFF. The whole variable domain, filled in from reference TRBV7-9 and TRBJ1-1, reads DTGVSQNPRHKITKRGQNVTFRCDPISEHNRLYWYRQTLGQGPEFLTYFQNEAQLEKSRLLSDRFSAERPKGSFSTLEIQRTEQGDSAMYLCASSLAQSIEAFFGQGTRLTVV.

The chain recombines TRBV13 with TRBJ2-2; D not certain. This CDR3 is 15 amino acids long. Germline V gene lookup returns CDR1 PRHDT and CDR2 FYEKMQ (reference sequence). V was cut by 1 base and J by 5 bases, with 11 bases left in between. CDR3 amino acids: CASSLVGPMTGELFF. The CDR3 nucleotides read TGTGCCAGCAGCTTAGTCGGACCCATGACCGGGGAGCTGTTTTTT.

This chain joins TRBV18 and TRBJ2-1; 9 positions match TRBD1. The CDR3 is made up of 14 amino acids. The V gene's germline CDR1 is KGHSH and CDR2 LQKENI. Trimming took 4 bases from V and 9 from J; bases not matched to a gene: 7. CDR3 protein: CASSQVQGAGEQFF. As DNA, the CDR3 is TGTGCCAGCTCACAGGTACAGGGGGCAGGTGAGCAGTTCTTC.

V and J are TRBV18 and TRBJ1-2; D is perhaps TRBD1 (5 bases). Trimming pared 4 bases from V and 2 bases from J, leaving 17 bases between. This CDR3 is built from 16 residues. The germline CDR1 and CDR2 sequences are KGHSH and LQKENI. The CDR3 coding sequence is TGTGCCAGCTCACAGCAACCTCAGGGACGGAACTATGGCTACACCTTC. Its protein is CASSQQPQGRNYGYTF.

The chain links TRBV7-8 to TRBJ1-4, with a weak D call TRBD1 (5 bases). Per the germline V gene, CDR1 is SGHVS and CDR2 is FQNEAQ. The CDR3 has 13 residues. V was shortened by 7 bases and J by 6 bases, with 12 bases between the two germline ends. CDR3 sequence: CASTIQGDEKLFF. In nucleotides, the CDR3 is TGTGCCAGCACCATACAAGGGGATGAAAAACTGTTTTTT.

The rearrangement uses TRBV5-6 and TRBJ2-3; the D call may be TRBD1 or TRBD2 (5 bases each). V was cut by 0 bases and J by 6 bases, with 5 bases left in between. CDR3 length equals 12 residues. Germline loops: CDR1 SGHDT, CDR2 YYEEEE. The CDR3 DNA sequence: TGTGCCAGCAGCTTGGGGGGGGATACGCAGTATTTT. This encodes CASSLGGDTQYF.

The chain employs TRBV18 and TRBJ1-1; the D gene is possibly TRBD1 (5 bases). V was pared by 4 bases and J by 0 bases, with 6 bases between. CDR1 and CDR2 from the germline V gene are KGHSH and LQKENI. This CDR3 spans 13 amino acids. The CDR3 DNA reads as TGTGCCAGCTCACTGGGACTGAACACTGAAGCTTTCTTT. Its protein is CASSLGLNTEAFF.